The entry that follows covers one T cell receptor (beta chain) sequence. Its antigen is unknown. In each case, RNA was isolated and then reverse transcribed into cDNA as the sequencing template. Clones were read by immunoSEQ multiplex PCR, and TCRdb kept only the in-frame ones, dropping some. The sample has more than 200,000 clones, 67% seen once; the top ten hold around 1.2%. V was trimmed by 2 bases and J by 7 bases, leaving 9 bases between them. Germline lookup yields CDR1 GTSNPN and CDR2 SVGIG (reference sequence). The CDR3 contains 11 residues. These data are taken from a study of CD8+ T cells in alopecia areata. General observations from the study: Affected scalp, especially in alopecia totalis/universalis, had a higher clonality than normal scalp did. Normal-skin resident alphabeta T cells also appear among scalp sample sequences.

The specimen comprised CD4+ T cells sorted from blood, sampled at week 0. This TCR was recovered from a human donor with alopecia areata. The rearrangement uses TRBV30 and TRBJ2-7; D not certain. The CDR3 sequence is CAWSFESEQYF. For the CDR3, the DNA is TGTGCCTGGAGTTTCGAATCAGAGCAGTACTTC.